Listed below are T cell receptor beta chains from one sample, sequenced in a study of human T cells and chemical hapten exposure. TCRdb re-derived calls from the RACE reads in MiXCR, one entry per CDR3 protein. The table includes 55,000 to 85,000 distinct CDR3 sequences, around 10% detected once. This specimen was whole blood, taken in connection with sensitization to the hapten diphenylcyclopropenone (DPC). The receptors were sampled from a woman aged 40 to 49 with alopecia areata. Some clones in this sample may be carry-over from other donors' samples. The CDR3 runs from the conserved cysteine through the conserved F or W. D genes are given only for firm matches. The size field is filled for only some rows; it gives once, few, many or a size class.

TRBV19,TRBJ2-2,many,-,CASSIDGVHGTGELFF,TGTGCCAGTAGTATTGATGGGGTCCATGGCACCGGGGAGCTGTTTTTT
TRBV4-1,TRBJ2-5,many,-,CASSLWTGTGVGEETQYF,TGCGCCAGCAGCCTCTGGACGGGGACGGGTGTGGGGGAAGAGACCCAGTACTTC
TRBV28,TRBJ2-6,many,TRBD1,CASSSGTGGDSGANVLTF,TGTGCCAGCAGTTCTGGGACAGGGGGGGACTCTGGGGCCAACGTCCTGACTTTC
TRBV11-2,TRBJ2-7,many,-,CASSLVWEYEQYF,TGTGCCAGCAGCTTAGTCTGGGAATACGAGCAGTACTTC
TRBV7-3,TRBJ1-6,few,TRBD1,CASSPQTGYNSPLHF,TGTGCCAGCAGCCCCCAGACAGGGTATAATTCACCCCTCCACTTT
TRBV11-2,TRBJ2-1,-,TRBD1,CASSSFPGQGNNEQFF,TGTGCCAGCAGCTCCTTTCCGGGACAGGGTAACAATGAGCAGTTCTTC
TRBV6-6,TRBJ2-1,few,TRBD2,CASTPGGTSGGREQFF,TGTGCCAGCACTCCCGGCGGGACTAGCGGGGGACGGGAGCAGTTCTTC
TRBV11-2,TRBJ2-3,-,-,CASSLRQTTDTQYF,TGTGCCAGCAGCCTTCGACAGACCACAGATACGCAGTATTTT
TRBV11-3,TRBJ2-7,many,TRBD1,CASSLEGQGAYEQYF,TGTGCCAGCAGCTTAGAGGGACAGGGAGCCTACGAGCAGTACTTC
TRBV20-1,TRBJ2-7,-,-,CSARDPRGALEQYF,TGCAGTGCTAGAGATCCCCGGGGGGCATTGGAGCAGTACTTC
TRBV6-5,TRBJ1-1,-,-,CASSYSGGGPEAFF,TGTGCCAGCAGTTACTCGGGTGGGGGGCCTGAAGCTTTCTTT
TRBV10-3,TRBJ2-2,few,TRBD2,CASGGGRGDGELFF,TGTGCCAGCGGCGGGGGGCGCGGGGACGGGGAGCTGTTTTTT
TRBV6-5,TRBJ2-7,-,TRBD1,CASSYSRDRVGEQYF,TGTGCCAGCAGTTACTCCCGGGACAGGGTGGGAGAGCAGTACTTC
TRBV21-1,TRBJ1-4,many,-,CASSKLDEKLFF,TGTGCCAGCAGCAAATTAGACGAAAAACTGTTTTTT
TRBV7-6,TRBJ2-5,-,TRBD2,CASSLVASGKYQETQYF,TGTGCCAGCAGCTTAGTGGCTAGCGGAAAGTACCAAGAGACCCAGTACTTC
TRBV6-5,TRBJ2-4,many,TRBD1,CASSWDRTLAKNIQYF,TGTGCCAGCAGTTGGGACAGGACCCTAGCCAAAAACATTCAGTACTTC
TRBV4-1,TRBJ1-4,many,TRBD1,CASSQPWTGRPNEKLFF,TGCGCCAGCAGCCAACCCTGGACAGGGCGCCCAAATGAAAAACTGTTTTTT
TRBV28,TRBJ2-3,-,TRBD1,CASSVQGTDTQYF,TGTGCCAGCAGCGTACAGGGGACAGATACGCAGTATTTT
TRBV6-1,TRBJ2-2,many,-,CASSVLIGQPGELFF,TGTGCCAGCAGTGTACTAATCGGACAGCCCGGGGAGCTGTTTTTT
TRBV6-2/TRBV6-3,TRBJ2-2,few,-,CASTGGTPYTGELFF,TGTGCCAGCACCGGCGGGACCCCATACACCGGGGAGCTGTTTTTT
TRBV29-1,TRBJ2-1,few,-,CSVDRGGKNEQFF,TGCAGCGTCGACAGGGGAGGGAAAAATGAGCAGTTCTTC
TRBV28,TRBJ2-3,few,TRBD1,CASSFGTGATYIDTQYF,TGTGCCAGCAGCTTCGGGACAGGGGCGACTTACATAGATACGCAGTATTTT
TRBV5-5,TRBJ1-3,-,-,CASSLQIPSGNTIYF,TGTGCCAGCAGCTTACAGATCCCCTCTGGAAACACCATATATTTT
TRBV9,TRBJ1-4,many,-,CASSVSGMTNEKLFF,TGTGCCAGCAGCGTATCAGGGATGACTAATGAAAAACTGTTTTTT
TRBV11-2,TRBJ1-2,many,TRBD1,CASSLGGGAFGDYGYTF,TGTGCCAGCAGCTTAGGAGGGGGCGCGTTTGGAGACTATGGCTACACCTTC
TRBV7-9,TRBJ2-3,many,TRBD2,CASSRSGGDTDTQYF,TGTGCCAGCAGTCGTAGCGGGGGGGACACAGATACGCAGTATTTT
TRBV15,TRBJ2-6,-,-,CATSRDPGRRAGSSGANVLTF,TGTGCCACCAGCAGAGATCCGGGAAGGCGGGCAGGGAGTTCTGGGGCCAACGTCCTGACTTTC
TRBV27,TRBJ1-1,many,-,CASSGDIGTEAFF,TGTGCCAGCAGTGGAGACATTGGCACTGAAGCTTTCTTT
TRBV6-5,TRBJ2-3,many,-,CASSLASSTDTQYF,TGTGCCAGCAGTTTGGCGAGTAGCACAGATACGCAGTATTTT
TRBV24-1,TRBJ1-1,-,-,CATSDFNSQGAFF,TGTGCCACCAGTGATTTTAATTCTCAAGGAGCTTTCTTT
TRBV3-1,TRBJ2-7,-,TRBD2,CASSPLAGSYEQYF,TGTGCCAGCAGCCCCCTAGCGGGCTCCTACGAGCAGTACTTC
TRBV29-1,TRBJ2-1,-,TRBD1,CSGGQGGHNEQFF,TGCAGCGGGGGACAGGGTGGTCACAATGAGCAGTTCTTC
TRBV28,TRBJ2-3,many,TRBD2,CASSLMAGTSGDIGLADTQYF,TGTGCCAGCAGCCTAATGGCCGGGACTAGCGGGGACATTGGTCTCGCAGATACGCAGTATTTT
TRBV10-3,TRBJ2-1,-,TRBD2,CAITGTSGAYNEQFF,TGTGCCATCACCGGGACTAGCGGGGCCTACAATGAGCAGTTCTTC
TRBV28,TRBJ1-2,few,-,CASRQRGIGYTF,TGTGCCAGCAGACAACGGGGGATCGGCTACACCTTC
TRBV12-3/TRBV12-4,TRBJ1-2,-,-,CASSFGEAYGYTF,TGTGCCAGCAGTTTCGGGGAAGCCTATGGCTACACCTTC
TRBV18,TRBJ2-7,few,-,CASSLPGRSYEQYF,TGTGCCAGCTCACTCCCGGGAAGGTCCTACGAGCAGTACTTC
TRBV4-3,TRBJ1-6,many,-,CASSQDASARAYNSPLHF,TGCGCCAGCAGCCAAGATGCGTCAGCTCGGGCCTATAATTCACCCCTCCACTTT
TRBV18,TRBJ2-5,many,-,CASSPYGQQETQYF,TGTGCCAGCTCACCGTATGGACAGCAAGAGACCCAGTACTTC
TRBV4-3,TRBJ2-3,few,-,CASSQDLGTDTQYF,TGCGCCAGCAGCCAAGATCTAGGAACAGATACGCAGTATTTT
TRBV10-3,TRBJ2-5,few,TRBD1,CAIRPGQGVQETQYF,TGTGCCATCCGCCCGGGACAGGGGGTTCAAGAGACCCAGTACTTC
TRBV20-1,TRBJ1-2,-,-,CSARPIRGYTF,TGCAGTGCTAGACCCATACGGGGCTACACCTTC